These T cell receptor beta chains were read from a single sample in a study of cytomegalovirus exposure and HLA in healthy donors. TCRdb keeps only in-frame clones here, not all; method: immunoSEQ multiplex PCR. Among 90,000 to 100,000 clones listed, over 65% were seen once. Sequencing used PBMCs. The source is a man in his fifties or sixties in good health and CMV-seronegative. CDR3s include the opening cysteine and the closing phenylalanine or tryptophan. Each record gives: D gene, J gene, clone size, V gene, CDR3 length, CDR3 protein, CDR3 DNA. D genes are given only for firm matches. Some rows mark clone size as missing; the rest say once, few, many or name a class of expanded clone.

d_call: TRBD2; j_call: TRBJ2-2; clone_size: .; v_call: TRBV11-3; cdr3_length: 16; cdr3_aa: CASSGKRRGDTGELFF; cdr3_nt: TGTGCCAGCAGCGGAAAGAGGCGGGGGGACACCGGGGAGCTGTTTTTT
d_call: TRBD1; j_call: TRBJ2-7; clone_size: .; v_call: TRBV29-1; cdr3_length: 11; cdr3_aa: CSAGTGREQYF; cdr3_nt: TGCAGCGCCGGGACAGGGCGCGAGCAGTACTTC
d_call: .; j_call: TRBJ1-2; clone_size: .; v_call: TRBV6-5; cdr3_length: 16; cdr3_aa: CASSYVRQVEVYGYTF; cdr3_nt: TGTGCCAGCAGTTACGTGAGACAGGTGGAGGTCTATGGCTACACCTTC
d_call: .; j_call: TRBJ2-5; clone_size: .; v_call: TRBV29-1; cdr3_length: 14; cdr3_aa: CSVEDAGYRETQYF; cdr3_nt: TGCAGCGTTGAAGATGCGGGCTACCGGGAGACCCAGTACTTC
d_call: TRBD1; j_call: TRBJ2-2; clone_size: .; v_call: TRBV27; cdr3_length: 15; cdr3_aa: CASRPRTGNTGELFF; cdr3_nt: TGTGCCAGCAGGCCCAGGACAGGGAACACCGGGGAGCTGTTTTTT
d_call: .; j_call: TRBJ2-1; clone_size: .; v_call: TRBV4-1; cdr3_length: 21; cdr3_aa: CASSQDPDPGVLEASYNEQFF; cdr3_nt: TGCGCCAGCAGCCAAGATCCGGACCCAGGGGTCTTGGAGGCCTCCTACAATGAGCAGTTCTTC
d_call: TRBD1; j_call: TRBJ1-6; clone_size: once; v_call: TRBV30; cdr3_length: 14; cdr3_aa: CAWSVGQEGSPLHF; cdr3_nt: TGTGCCTGGAGTGTAGGACAGGAAGGATCACCCCTCCACTTT
d_call: TRBD1; j_call: TRBJ2-5; clone_size: .; v_call: TRBV4-3; cdr3_length: 14; cdr3_aa: CASSIDRVQETQYF; cdr3_nt: TGCGCCAGCAGCATCGACAGGGTTCAAGAGACCCAGTACTTC
d_call: TRBD2; j_call: TRBJ2-7; clone_size: .; v_call: TRBV29-1; cdr3_length: 13; cdr3_aa: CSINWGGRYEQYF; cdr3_nt: TGCAGCATAAATTGGGGGGGTCGGTACGAGCAGTACTTC
d_call: TRBD1; j_call: TRBJ2-4; clone_size: .; v_call: TRBV7-7; cdr3_length: 12; cdr3_aa: CASSSGQGFLHF; cdr3_nt: TGTGCTAGCAGCTCCGGACAGGGGTTCCTCCACTTC
d_call: .; j_call: TRBJ2-3; clone_size: .; v_call: TRBV5-1; cdr3_length: 14; cdr3_aa: CASAEGAGTDTQYF; cdr3_nt: TGCGCCAGCGCGGAGGGGGCGGGCACAGATACGCAGTATTTT
d_call: .; j_call: TRBJ2-5; clone_size: .; v_call: TRBV7-2; cdr3_length: 11; cdr3_aa: CASSTGETQYF; cdr3_nt: TGTGCCAGCAGCACCGGGGAGACCCAGTACTTC
d_call: .; j_call: TRBJ2-7; clone_size: .; v_call: TRBV6-1; cdr3_length: 14; cdr3_aa: CASSGRGTSYEQYF; cdr3_nt: TGCGCCAGCAGTGGGAGAGGGACATCCTACGAGCAGTACTTC
d_call: TRBD2; j_call: TRBJ2-3; clone_size: once; v_call: TRBV7-2; cdr3_length: 18; cdr3_aa: CASSSYVSGRAGTDTQYF; cdr3_nt: TGTGCCAGCAGCTCTTACGTAAGCGGGAGGGCAGGGACAGATACGCAGTATTTT
d_call: .; j_call: TRBJ2-7; clone_size: .; v_call: TRBV2; cdr3_length: 14; cdr3_aa: CASSDRGYSTEQYF; cdr3_nt: TGTGCCAGCAGTGACCGGGGTTATAGTACCGAGCAGTACTTC
d_call: TRBD2; j_call: TRBJ2-1; clone_size: .; v_call: TRBV28; cdr3_length: 14; cdr3_aa: CASSLASGGNEQFF; cdr3_nt: TGTGCCAGCAGTTTAGCTTCGGGGGGAAATGAGCAGTTCTTC
d_call: .; j_call: TRBJ1-5; clone_size: .; v_call: TRBV21-1; cdr3_length: 21; cdr3_aa: CASSKAQGDRALHYSNQPQHF; cdr3_nt: TGTGCCAGCAGCAAAGCGCAGGGGGACAGGGCTCTCCATTATAGCAATCAGCCCCAGCATTTT
d_call: TRBD2; j_call: TRBJ2-7; clone_size: .; v_call: TRBV6-6; cdr3_length: 16; cdr3_aa: CASSQTGLAGGYEQYF; cdr3_nt: TGTGCCAGCAGTCAAACAGGCCTAGCGGGAGGTTACGAGCAGTACTTC
d_call: .; j_call: TRBJ2-1; clone_size: .; v_call: TRBV7-3; cdr3_length: 13; cdr3_aa: CASSFGTDNEQFF; cdr3_nt: TGTGCCAGCAGCTTTGGGACTGACAATGAGCAGTTCTTC
d_call: .; j_call: TRBJ2-7; clone_size: .; v_call: TRBV7-2; cdr3_length: 16; cdr3_aa: CASSPSTDAADYEQYF; cdr3_nt: TGTGCCAGCAGCCCGTCAACTGACGCGGCAGACTACGAGCAGTACTTC
d_call: .; j_call: TRBJ2-1; clone_size: .; v_call: TRBV2; cdr3_length: 17; cdr3_aa: CASSADRSSPVYNEQFF; cdr3_nt: TGTGCCAGCAGCGCCGACAGGTCCTCCCCTGTTTACAATGAGCAGTTCTTC
d_call: .; j_call: TRBJ1-5; clone_size: .; v_call: TRBV6-1; cdr3_length: 14; cdr3_aa: CASRTAGINQPQHF; cdr3_nt: TGTGCCAGCAGAACGGCAGGGATCAATCAGCCCCAGCATTTT
d_call: .; j_call: TRBJ2-2; clone_size: .; v_call: TRBV7-7; cdr3_length: 13; cdr3_aa: CASSLNRAGELFF; cdr3_nt: TGTGCTAGCAGCTTAAACAGGGCCGGGGAGCTGTTTTTT
d_call: TRBD2; j_call: TRBJ2-7; clone_size: .; v_call: TRBV29-1; cdr3_length: 14; cdr3_aa: CSGTREGRPYEQYF; cdr3_nt: TGCAGCGGGACCCGGGAGGGCCGGCCCTACGAGCAGTACTTC
d_call: .; j_call: TRBJ2-5; clone_size: .; v_call: TRBV28; cdr3_length: 12; cdr3_aa: CASSLQGSGLNF; cdr3_nt: TGTGCCAGCAGTTTACAAGGGTCAGGGTTGAACTTC
d_call: TRBD1; j_call: TRBJ1-4; clone_size: .; v_call: TRBV5-1; cdr3_length: 14; cdr3_aa: CASSEPGQGEKLFF; cdr3_nt: TGCGCCAGCAGCGAGCCGGGACAGGGCGAAAAACTGTTTTTT
d_call: .; j_call: TRBJ2-2; clone_size: .; v_call: TRBV6-5; cdr3_length: 14; cdr3_aa: CASRASYNTGELFF; cdr3_nt: TGTGCCAGCAGGGCTAGTTATAACACCGGGGAGCTGTTTTTT
d_call: TRBD1; j_call: TRBJ1-5; clone_size: .; v_call: TRBV6-1; cdr3_length: 14; cdr3_aa: CASSGTGGNQPQHF; cdr3_nt: TGTGCCAGCAGTGGGACAGGGGGGAATCAGCCCCAGCATTTT
d_call: TRBD1; j_call: TRBJ2-7; clone_size: .; v_call: TRBV6-1; cdr3_length: 14; cdr3_aa: CASSLGTGNDEQYF; cdr3_nt: TGTGCCAGCAGCCTCGGGACAGGGAACGACGAGCAGTACTTC
d_call: .; j_call: TRBJ2-3; clone_size: .; v_call: TRBV29-1; cdr3_length: 14; cdr3_aa: CSVQPRVSTDTQYF; cdr3_nt: TGCAGCGTTCAGCCCAGGGTGAGCACAGATACGCAGTATTTT
d_call: .; j_call: TRBJ2-1; clone_size: .; v_call: TRBV13; cdr3_length: 14; cdr3_aa: CASSLGLSYNEQFF; cdr3_nt: TGTGCCAGCAGCTTAGGACTGAGTTACAATGAGCAGTTCTTC
d_call: TRBD1; j_call: TRBJ1-1; clone_size: .; v_call: TRBV7-2; cdr3_length: 15; cdr3_aa: CASSLDGQGANTAFF; cdr3_nt: TGTGCCAGCAGCTTAGACGGACAGGGGGCAAACACAGCTTTCTTT
d_call: .; j_call: TRBJ2-7; clone_size: .; v_call: TRBV7-2; cdr3_length: 14; cdr3_aa: CASSHMGGPDEQYF; cdr3_nt: TGTGCCAGCAGCCATATGGGGGGTCCGGACGAGCAGTACTTC
d_call: .; j_call: TRBJ2-5; clone_size: .; v_call: TRBV7-2; cdr3_length: 14; cdr3_aa: CASSPRGGGETQYF; cdr3_nt: TGTGCCAGCAGCCCTCGGGGAGGGGGAGAGACCCAGTACTTC
d_call: .; j_call: TRBJ1-1; clone_size: .; v_call: TRBV5-4; cdr3_length: 16; cdr3_aa: CASSLGVTVQGPEAFF; cdr3_nt: TGTGCCAGCAGCTTGGGGGTAACTGTGCAGGGGCCTGAAGCTTTCTTT
d_call: TRBD2; j_call: TRBJ2-1; clone_size: .; v_call: TRBV7-3; cdr3_length: 16; cdr3_aa: CASSSVGGGGSNEQFF; cdr3_nt: TGTGCCAGCAGCTCCGTCGGCGGGGGGGGGAGCAATGAGCAGTTCTTC
d_call: TRBD1; j_call: TRBJ1-1; clone_size: .; v_call: TRBV18; cdr3_length: 16; cdr3_aa: CASSPRQGRSNTEAFF; cdr3_nt: TGTGCCAGCTCACCCCGACAGGGGAGGTCGAACACTGAAGCTTTCTTT
d_call: TRBD1; j_call: TRBJ1-5; clone_size: few; v_call: TRBV6-6; cdr3_length: 15; cdr3_aa: CASSYTTGTGQPQHF; cdr3_nt: TGTGCCAGCAGTTACACGACAGGGACGGGTCAGCCCCAGCATTTT
d_call: TRBD2; j_call: TRBJ2-1; clone_size: .; v_call: TRBV9; cdr3_length: 16; cdr3_aa: CASSVGLREGHNEQFF; cdr3_nt: TGTGCCAGCAGCGTAGGTCTACGGGAGGGACACAATGAGCAGTTCTTC
d_call: TRBD1; j_call: TRBJ2-1; clone_size: .; v_call: TRBV7-2; cdr3_length: 14; cdr3_aa: CASRGQGAYNEQFF; cdr3_nt: TGTGCCAGCAGAGGACAGGGGGCCTACAATGAGCAGTTCTTC
d_call: TRBD2; j_call: TRBJ2-3; clone_size: .; v_call: TRBV28; cdr3_length: 17; cdr3_aa: CASSFLAGGLSTDTQYF; cdr3_nt: TGTGCCAGCAGTTTTCTAGCGGGGGGACTTAGCACAGATACGCAGTATTTT
d_call: .; j_call: TRBJ2-5; clone_size: .; v_call: TRBV9; cdr3_length: 14; cdr3_aa: CASSVGPAAETQYF; cdr3_nt: TGTGCCAGCAGCGTAGGTCCAGCGGCAGAGACCCAGTACTTC
d_call: TRBD2; j_call: TRBJ2-3; clone_size: .; v_call: TRBV9; cdr3_length: 17; cdr3_aa: CASSPPPSGKGSDTQYF; cdr3_nt: TGTGCCAGCAGTCCCCCCCCTAGCGGGAAGGGTTCAGATACGCAGTATTTT
d_call: .; j_call: TRBJ1-3; clone_size: .; v_call: TRBV6-5; cdr3_length: 15; cdr3_aa: CASSYSAAIGNTIYF; cdr3_nt: TGTGCCAGCAGTTACTCGGCGGCGATTGGAAACACCATATATTTT
d_call: .; j_call: TRBJ1-5; clone_size: .; v_call: TRBV5-4; cdr3_length: 15; cdr3_aa: CASSLGASPYQPQHF; cdr3_nt: TGTGCCAGCAGCTTGGGGGCCAGCCCATATCAGCCCCAGCATTTT
d_call: .; j_call: TRBJ1-1; clone_size: .; v_call: TRBV28; cdr3_length: 13; cdr3_aa: CASSFPPYTEAFF; cdr3_nt: TGTGCCAGCAGTTTCCCCCCGTACACTGAAGCTTTCTTT